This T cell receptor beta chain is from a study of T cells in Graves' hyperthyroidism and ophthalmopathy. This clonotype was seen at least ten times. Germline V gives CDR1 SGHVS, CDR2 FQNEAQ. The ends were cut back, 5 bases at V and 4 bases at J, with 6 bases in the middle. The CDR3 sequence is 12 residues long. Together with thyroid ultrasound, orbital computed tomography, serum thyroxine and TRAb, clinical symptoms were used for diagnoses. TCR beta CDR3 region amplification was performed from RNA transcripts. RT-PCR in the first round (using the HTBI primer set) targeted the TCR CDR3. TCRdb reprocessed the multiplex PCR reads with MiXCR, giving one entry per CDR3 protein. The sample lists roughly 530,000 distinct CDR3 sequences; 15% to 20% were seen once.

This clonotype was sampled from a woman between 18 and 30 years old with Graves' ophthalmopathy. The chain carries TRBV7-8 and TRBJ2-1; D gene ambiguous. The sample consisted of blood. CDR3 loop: CASSPQYNEQFF. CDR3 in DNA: TGTGCCAGCAGCCCGCAATACAATGAGCAGTTCTTC.